A selection of T cell receptor beta chains follows, all from one sample in a study of PD-1 blockade in classical Hodgkin lymphoma. The table came from immunoSEQ multiplex PCR; TCRdb's copy has only in-frame clones and leaves some out. This table has 30,000 to 35,000 clones, around 82% appearing once. The sample was peripheral blood mononuclear cells (PBMCs), taken at baseline. These receptors were collected from a human donor with classical Hodgkin lymphoma. Both conserved end residues are part of each CDR3. Each record gives: J gene, V gene, D gene, clone size, CDR3 DNA, CDR3 protein. D genes are given only for firm matches. For some rows the clone size is stated as once, few or many, or as a class when expanded; others skip it.

>TRBJ2-4|TRBV2|TRBD2|.
TGTGCCAGCAGTGAAAATGGCGGGGGGATGGCCAAAAACATTCAGTACTTC
CASSENGGGMAKNIQYF
>TRBJ2-1|TRBV4-1|.|.
TGCGCCAGCAGCCAAGAGACCGACCGCAATGAGCAGTTCTTC
CASSQETDRNEQFF
>TRBJ2-7|TRBV6-5|.|.
TGTGCCAGCAGCCGACTTTCGGCGGCGTCCGAGCAGTACTTC
CASSRLSAASEQYF
>TRBJ2-3|TRBV9|.|.
TGTGCCAGCAGCGTAGGGGACCCGAGCACAGATACGCAGTATTTT
CASSVGDPSTDTQYF
>TRBJ1-4|TRBV9|.|.
TGTGCCAGCAGCGTAGCGGGGGCGCGTAATGAAAAACTGTTTTTT
CASSVAGARNEKLFF
>TRBJ1-2|TRBV21-1|.|.
TGTGCCAGCCCGAAACAGGGACGGTACTATGGCTACACCTTC
CASPKQGRYYGYTF
>TRBJ1-5|TRBV27|.|once
TGTGCCAGCAGTTTATCGCGAGGGGTAGGCCCTAATCAGCCCCAGCATTTT
CASSLSRGVGPNQPQHF
>TRBJ2-2|TRBV7-2|.|.
TGTGCCAGCAGGGTGTCTAGGAGGACCGGGGAGCTGTTTTTT
CASRVSRRTGELFF
>TRBJ1-1|TRBV18|.|.
TGTGCCAGCTCAGTGCCCGCGGGGTTAGGCACTGAAGCTTTCTTT
CASSVPAGLGTEAFF
>TRBJ1-2|TRBV14|.|.
TGTGCCAGCAGCCAACGGACAGCAGATGGCTACACCTTC
CASSQRTADGYTF
>TRBJ2-2|TRBV7-6|.|.
TGTGCCAGCGGGGATTCGAACACCGGGGAGCTGTTTTTT
CASGDSNTGELFF
>TRBJ2-1|TRBV7-2|TRBD2|.
TGTGCCAGCAGCTTAGAAGCGGGGGGATACAATGAGCAGTTCTTC
CASSLEAGGYNEQFF
>TRBJ1-6|TRBV7-2|TRBD1|.
TGTGCCAGCAGCACCAGGGGGGACAGTCATTCACCCCTCCACTTT
CASSTRGDSHSPLHF
>TRBJ2-1|TRBV14|.|.
TGTGCCAGCAATCGGGGTCTTGAGGGTGAACAGTTCTTC
CASNRGLEGEQFF
>TRBJ2-2|TRBV4-3|TRBD2|.
TGCGCCAGCAGCCAAGACCTAGCGGGGCCCACCGGGGAGCTGTTTTTT
CASSQDLAGPTGELFF
>TRBJ1-2|TRBV28|.|.
TGTGCCTGCTGGGAGTCCGTGAACTATGGCTACACCTTC
CACWESVNYGYTF
>TRBJ1-2|TRBV5-4|TRBD1|.
TGTGCCAGCAGCTTGGTCAGGGGGCGCGACTATGGCTACACCTTC
CASSLVRGRDYGYTF
>TRBJ1-1|TRBV6-6|.|.
TGTGCCAGCGGCCCAGAGGGGCTGAACACTGAAGCTTTCTTT
CASGPEGLNTEAFF
>TRBJ1-2|TRBV6-1|.|.
TGTGCCAGCACCCCGGGGCCTAACTATGGCTACACCTTC
CASTPGPNYGYTF
>TRBJ1-6|TRBV19|.|few
TGTGCCAGTAGTATAGATCCGGGCAGTTCTCGGTCACCCCTCCACTTT
CASSIDPGSSRSPLHF
>TRBJ1-1|TRBV5-1|.|.
TGCGCCAGCAGCCCCGGGATGAACACTGAAGCTTTCTTT
CASSPGMNTEAFF
>TRBJ1-5|TRBV28|.|.
TGTGCCAGCACCGTTGGGGGGTTGAATCAGCCCCAGCATTTT
CASTVGGLNQPQHF
>TRBJ2-3|TRBV6-4|.|.
TGTGCCAGCAGTGCCCAGAGGGGGGATACGCAGTATTTT
CASSAQRGDTQYF
>TRBJ2-5|TRBV9|.|.
TGTGCCAGCAGCGTTCTGTCCCAAGAGACCCAGTACTTC
CASSVLSQETQYF
>TRBJ2-6|TRBV4-1|.|once
TGCGCCAGCAGCCAAGATGTCCTGGCCTCTGGGGCCAACGTCCTGACTTTC
CASSQDVLASGANVLTF
>TRBJ1-1|TRBV29-1|TRBD1|.
TGCAGCGTTGATAGACAGGGATTGGAAGCTTTCTTT
CSVDRQGLEAFF
>TRBJ2-1|TRBV7-6|.|.
TGTGCCAGCAGCTTAAATCCGGGACAATCCTACAATGAGCAGTTCTTC
CASSLNPGQSYNEQFF
>TRBJ2-1|TRBV5-1|.|.
TGCGCCAGCAGCCAGGAGACCTACAATGAGCAGTTCTTC
CASSQETYNEQFF
>TRBJ1-1|TRBV7-2|.|.
TGTGCCAGCAGCTCCGGACCAAACACTGAAGCTTTCTTT
CASSSGPNTEAFF
>TRBJ2-1|TRBV7-2|TRBD1|.
TGTGCCAGCAGCTTAGTCCGGGACAGGGTCTACAATGAGCAGTTCTTC
CASSLVRDRVYNEQFF
>TRBJ2-2|TRBV5-1|.|few
TGCGCCAGCAGTAGTGGGACGCGGAACACCGGGGAGCTGTTTTTT
CASSSGTRNTGELFF
>TRBJ2-3|TRBV7-3|.|.
TGTGCCAGCAGCTTAACTAGTGTTGGGGATACGCAGTATTTT
CASSLTSVGDTQYF
>TRBJ1-6|TRBV19|.|.
TGTGCCACCAAGAGACAGGCTTCGTCACCCCTCCACTTT
CATKRQASSPLHF
>TRBJ1-1|TRBV25-1|.|.
TGTGCCAGCAAACGCCAGAACACTGAAGCTTTCTTT
CASKRQNTEAFF
>TRBJ1-6|TRBV6-4|.|.
TGTGCCAGCAGTGACCCACGGGGGGAGGAGGAGAAGAATTCACCCCTCCACTTT
CASSDPRGEEEKNSPLHF
>TRBJ1-1|TRBV19|.|.
TGTGCCAGTAGTATTGGTGGGGGATCTGAAGCTTTCTTT
CASSIGGGSEAFF
>TRBJ2-1|TRBV7-6|.|.
TGTGCCAGCAGCTCCCTAGCAAGGCTTCCCGGGGGTTACAATGAGCAGTTCTTC
CASSSLARLPGGYNEQFF
>TRBJ2-2|TRBV7-2|TRBD1|.
TGTGCCAGCAGCTTAGGTGGACCGGGACAGATAACCACCGGGGAGCTGTTTTTT
CASSLGGPGQITTGELFF
>TRBJ1-5|TRBV10-3|.|few
TGTGCCATCAGTGAGTCTCGGGGGGGCGGCAATCAGCCCCAGCATTTT
CAISESRGGGNQPQHF
>TRBJ1-6|TRBV28|TRBD1|.
TGTGCCAGCAGGACAGGGGGGTCGGCCTATAATTCACCCCTCCACTTT
CASRTGGSAYNSPLHF
>TRBJ2-2|TRBV14|.|.
TGTGCCAGCGGCTCGTTCTCCCTCGAGCTGTTTTTT
CASGSFSLELFF
>TRBJ1-4|TRBV10-3|.|.
TGTGCCATCAGTGAGTCCGCGGTCGGTGAAAAACTGTTTTTT
CAISESAVGEKLFF
>TRBJ1-3|TRBV11-3|TRBD1|once
TGTGCCAGCAGCTTAGGGGGACAGGTGGCTGGAAACACCATATATTTT
CASSLGGQVAGNTIYF
>TRBJ2-1|TRBV7-9|.|.
TGTGCCAGCAGCTTAGGTCAGATCTACAATGAGCAGTTCTTC
CASSLGQIYNEQFF
>TRBJ1-3|TRBV9|.|.
TGTGCCAGCAGCCCCGGAGGAGGACGGGGAAACACCATATATTTT
CASSPGGGRGNTIYF